The rows below give T cell receptor beta chains drawn from one sample of a study of T cell responses to AZD1222 COVID-19 vaccine. Some clones are missing from TCRdb's copy, which holds only in-frame ones; the method was immunoSEQ multiplex PCR. The sample has about 130,000 clones, approximately 84% seen once; the top ten hold around 24%. Sequences were derived from peripheral blood, sampled on day 0 of AZD1222 vaccination. All receptors come from an adult in good health. Each CDR3 is given with its conserved first and last residue. A D gene is named only where the DNA matches it firmly. Where a row states a size, it is once, few, many or the class of an expanded clone; other rows omit it.

v_gene: TRBV19; abundance: .; j_gene: TRBJ1-5; d_gene: .; CDR3nt: TGTGCCAGCCAGAATGGCAATCAGCCCCAGCATTTT; CDR3aa: CASQNGNQPQHF
v_gene: TRBV4-3; abundance: .; j_gene: TRBJ1-2; d_gene: .; CDR3nt: TGCGCCAGCAGCCAAGAGGGAGGAACAGCCTATGGCTACACCTTC; CDR3aa: CASSQEGGTAYGYTF
v_gene: TRBV5-1; abundance: once; j_gene: TRBJ2-3; d_gene: .; CDR3nt: TGCGCCAGCAGCTTGGGGGCTCAAGCCCAAAATACGCAGTATTTT; CDR3aa: CASSLGAQAQNTQYF
v_gene: TRBV7-9; abundance: .; j_gene: TRBJ2-5; d_gene: TRBD1; CDR3nt: TGTGCCAGCAGCTTAGGGACAGGAAAAGAGACCCAGTACTTC; CDR3aa: CASSLGTGKETQYF
v_gene: TRBV28; abundance: .; j_gene: TRBJ1-5; d_gene: .; CDR3nt: TGTGCCAGCAGTTTAAGTCAGCCCCAGCATTTT; CDR3aa: CASSLSQPQHF
v_gene: TRBV7-2; abundance: few; j_gene: TRBJ1-5; d_gene: .; CDR3nt: TGTGCCAGCAGCTTAGTATTAGGGTTCGGTCAGCCCCAGCATTTT; CDR3aa: CASSLVLGFGQPQHF
v_gene: TRBV27; abundance: .; j_gene: TRBJ1-4; d_gene: .; CDR3nt: TGTGCCAGCACCTCTGGGACGGGAAAACTGTTTTTT; CDR3aa: CASTSGTGKLFF
v_gene: TRBV10-2; abundance: .; j_gene: TRBJ1-3; d_gene: .; CDR3nt: TGCGCCAGCAGTCCAGGGAACTCTGGAAACACCATATATTTT; CDR3aa: CASSPGNSGNTIYF
v_gene: TRBV6-1; abundance: .; j_gene: TRBJ1-5; d_gene: .; CDR3nt: TGTGCCAGCAGTGAAGTGACTCAGCCCCAGCATTTT; CDR3aa: CASSEVTQPQHF
v_gene: TRBV14; abundance: once; j_gene: TRBJ2-7; d_gene: .; CDR3nt: TGTGCCAGCAGCGTCCGATCCGAGCAGTACTTC; CDR3aa: CASSVRSEQYF
v_gene: TRBV5-1; abundance: .; j_gene: TRBJ1-2; d_gene: TRBD1; CDR3nt: TGCGCCAGCAGCTTGGAGACAGGGAGCCCCTATGGCTACACCTTC; CDR3aa: CASSLETGSPYGYTF
v_gene: TRBV9; abundance: once; j_gene: TRBJ1-6; d_gene: TRBD1; CDR3nt: TGTGCCAGCAGCCCAGGGGGGGCGAGGAATTCACCCCTCCACTTT; CDR3aa: CASSPGGARNSPLHF
v_gene: TRBV24-1; abundance: .; j_gene: TRBJ2-1; d_gene: TRBD2; CDR3nt: TGTGCCACCAGTGCTCTGGGGGCTAGCGGGGATACCTACAATGAGCAGTTCTTC; CDR3aa: CATSALGASGDTYNEQFF
v_gene: TRBV27; abundance: .; j_gene: TRBJ2-1; d_gene: .; CDR3nt: TGTGCCAGCGGGTCCGATGGCTCTTCGCTTAATGAGCAGTTCTTC; CDR3aa: CASGSDGSSLNEQFF
v_gene: TRBV5-5; abundance: .; j_gene: TRBJ2-2; d_gene: .; CDR3nt: TGTGCCAGCAGCTCCACGGACACGCTCACCGGGGAGCTGTTTTTT; CDR3aa: CASSSTDTLTGELFF
v_gene: TRBV11-3; abundance: many; j_gene: TRBJ2-1; d_gene: TRBD2; CDR3nt: TGTGCCAGCAGCTTGTCGGGGGGGCACGATGAGCAGTTCTTC; CDR3aa: CASSLSGGHDEQFF
v_gene: TRBV11-3; abundance: .; j_gene: TRBJ1-1; d_gene: .; CDR3nt: TGTGCCAGCAGCTTAAGCAGGAACACTGAAGCTTTCTTT; CDR3aa: CASSLSRNTEAFF
v_gene: TRBV7-2; abundance: .; j_gene: TRBJ1-6; d_gene: TRBD1; CDR3nt: TGTGCCAGCAGCCCTATGTTGGGACAGGGTGGTTCACCCCTCCACTTT; CDR3aa: CASSPMLGQGGSPLHF
v_gene: TRBV2; abundance: .; j_gene: TRBJ1-2; d_gene: .; CDR3nt: TGTGCCAGCAGTCTAGGGGCGGGAACTGGCTACACCTTC; CDR3aa: CASSLGAGTGYTF
v_gene: TRBV6-2/TRBV6-3; abundance: .; j_gene: TRBJ1-2; d_gene: .; CDR3nt: TGTGCCAGCAGTCCCGGTGAGTTCGATGGCTACACCTTC; CDR3aa: CASSPGEFDGYTF
v_gene: TRBV5-1; abundance: .; j_gene: TRBJ1-1; d_gene: .; CDR3nt: TGCGCCAGCAGCTTGGGTGAGGTTCGGACGACTGAAGCTTTCTTT; CDR3aa: CASSLGEVRTTEAFF
v_gene: TRBV7-3; abundance: .; j_gene: TRBJ2-1; d_gene: .; CDR3nt: TGTGCCAGCAGCTCCTCCGGACTGTACAATGAGCAGTTCTTC; CDR3aa: CASSSSGLYNEQFF
v_gene: TRBV5-5; abundance: .; j_gene: TRBJ1-1; d_gene: .; CDR3nt: TGTGCCAGCAGCCGCCGGGACGGTAACACTGAAGCTTTCTTT; CDR3aa: CASSRRDGNTEAFF
v_gene: TRBV6-5; abundance: .; j_gene: TRBJ1-5; d_gene: .; CDR3nt: TGTGCCAGCAGCCGAGGCAATCAGCCCCAGCATTTT; CDR3aa: CASSRGNQPQHF
v_gene: TRBV6-5; abundance: .; j_gene: TRBJ2-7; d_gene: TRBD1; CDR3nt: TGTGCCAGCAGTCCCGGGACAGGGGCCATATACGAGCAGTACTTC; CDR3aa: CASSPGTGAIYEQYF
v_gene: TRBV5-6; abundance: .; j_gene: TRBJ1-2; d_gene: TRBD1; CDR3nt: TGTGCCAGCAGCTTGTTAGGACAGGGGAGGTATGGCTACACCTTC; CDR3aa: CASSLLGQGRYGYTF